This entry is about one T cell receptor beta chain. This record belongs to a study of response to subunit inactivated influenza vaccine. TCRdb reanalysed the RT-PCR reads using MiXCR and keeps one entry per CDR3 protein. There are 800,000 to 1,000,000 distinct CDR3 sequences in the sample; 21% occur only once, and roughly 10% lies in the top ten. The CDR3 consists of 14 residues. Per germline, CDR1 DFQATT and CDR2 SNEGSKA (reference sequence). The V end lost 3 bases, the J end lost 1 base, and 11 bases lay between the germline ends. V usage is TRBV20-1 and J usage is TRBJ2-3; D remains ambiguous. This specimen consisted of PBMCs from blood, obtained 4 to 6 days after vaccination. The sequence came from a man aged 50-59 years who received an inactivated influenza vaccine. CDR3 sequence reads: CSASPTLGTDTQYF. The CDR3 bases are TGCAGTGCTAGCCCCACCCTAGGCACAGATACGCAGTATTTT.